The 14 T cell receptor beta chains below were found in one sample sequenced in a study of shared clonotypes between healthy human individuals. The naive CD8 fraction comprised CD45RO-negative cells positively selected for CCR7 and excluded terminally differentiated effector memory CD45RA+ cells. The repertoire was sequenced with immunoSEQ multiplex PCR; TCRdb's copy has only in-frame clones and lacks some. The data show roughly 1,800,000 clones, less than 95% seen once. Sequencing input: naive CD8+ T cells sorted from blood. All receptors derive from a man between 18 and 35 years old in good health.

As DNA, the CDR3 is TGTGCCAGCAGCGCCCCGGGGGACCCGTTCATCGAGACCCAGTACTTC. This gives the protein CASSAPGDPFIETQYF. The rearrangement joins TRBV5-8 to TRBJ2-5; D is perhaps TRBD2 (6 bases). CDR3 length: 16 amino acids. CDR1 is SGHTS, CDR2 YDEGEE, per germline. V lost 4 bases, J lost 5 bases, and 21 bases lay in between.

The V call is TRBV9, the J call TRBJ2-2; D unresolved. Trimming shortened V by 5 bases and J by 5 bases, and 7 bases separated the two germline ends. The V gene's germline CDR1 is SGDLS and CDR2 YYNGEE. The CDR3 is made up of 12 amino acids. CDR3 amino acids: CASSHTTGELFF. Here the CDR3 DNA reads TGTGCCAGCAGTCATACAACCGGGGAGCTGTTTTTT.

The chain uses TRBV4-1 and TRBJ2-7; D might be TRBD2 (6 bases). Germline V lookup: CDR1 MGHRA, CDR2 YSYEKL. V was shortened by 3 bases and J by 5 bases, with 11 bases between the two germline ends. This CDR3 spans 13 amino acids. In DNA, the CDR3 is TGCGCCAGCAGCCACCCTAGCGAGCACGAGCAGTACTTC. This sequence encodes CASSHPSEHEQYF.

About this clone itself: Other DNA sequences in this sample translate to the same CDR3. The CDR3 loop is CASSPGTGAYEQYF. CDR3 in DNA: TGCGCCAGCAGCCCGGGGACAGGGGCATACGAGCAGTACTTC. The rearrangement uses TRBV5-1 and TRBJ2-7; 10 nucleotides line up with TRBD1. CDR1 and CDR2 (germline): SGHRS, YFSETQ. The V and J ends lost 4 bases and 4 bases, in that order; junction bases with no gene match: 5. This CDR3 has 14 amino acids.

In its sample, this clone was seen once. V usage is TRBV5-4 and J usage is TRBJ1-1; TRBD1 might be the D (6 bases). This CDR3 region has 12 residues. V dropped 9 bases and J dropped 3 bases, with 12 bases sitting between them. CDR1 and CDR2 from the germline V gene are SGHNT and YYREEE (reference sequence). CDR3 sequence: CATRGLDTEAFF. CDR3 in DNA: TGTGCCACCAGGGGATTGGACACTGAAGCTTTCTTT.

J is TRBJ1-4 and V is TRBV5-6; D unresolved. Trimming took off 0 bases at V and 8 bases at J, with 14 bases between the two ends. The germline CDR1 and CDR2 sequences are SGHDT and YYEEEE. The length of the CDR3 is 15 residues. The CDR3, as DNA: TGTGCCAGCAGCTTGGGTGGAGGGATGCGAGAAAAACTGTTTTTT. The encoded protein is CASSLGGGMREKLFF.

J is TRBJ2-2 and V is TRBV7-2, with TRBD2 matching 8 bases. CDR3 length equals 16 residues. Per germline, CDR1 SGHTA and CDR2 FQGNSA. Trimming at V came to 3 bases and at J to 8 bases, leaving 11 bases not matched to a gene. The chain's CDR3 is CASSFSPGGALGELFF. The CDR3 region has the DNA TGTGCCAGCAGCTTCTCCCCCGGGGGGGCGCTGGGGGAGCTGTTTTTT.

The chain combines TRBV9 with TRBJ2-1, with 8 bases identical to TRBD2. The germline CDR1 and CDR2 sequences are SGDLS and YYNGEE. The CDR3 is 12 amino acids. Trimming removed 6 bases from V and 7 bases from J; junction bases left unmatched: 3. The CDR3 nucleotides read TGTGCCAGCAACGGCGGGAGGAATGAGCAGTTCTTC. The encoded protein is CASNGGRNEQFF.

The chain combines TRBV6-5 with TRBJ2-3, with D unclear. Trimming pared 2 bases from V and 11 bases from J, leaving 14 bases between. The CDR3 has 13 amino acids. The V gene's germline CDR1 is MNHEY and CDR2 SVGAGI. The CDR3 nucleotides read TGTGCCAGCAGTTACAACGGGCCGCACTGGCAGTATTTT. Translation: CASSYNGPHWQYF.

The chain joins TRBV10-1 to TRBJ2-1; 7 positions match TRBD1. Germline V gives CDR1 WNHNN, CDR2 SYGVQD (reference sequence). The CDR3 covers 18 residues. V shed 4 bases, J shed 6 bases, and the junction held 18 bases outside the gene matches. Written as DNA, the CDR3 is TGCGCCAGCAGTGGGAAGACGACAGGGACCAGTTCGGGCAATGAGCAGTTCTTC. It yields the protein CASSGKTTGTSSGNEQFF.

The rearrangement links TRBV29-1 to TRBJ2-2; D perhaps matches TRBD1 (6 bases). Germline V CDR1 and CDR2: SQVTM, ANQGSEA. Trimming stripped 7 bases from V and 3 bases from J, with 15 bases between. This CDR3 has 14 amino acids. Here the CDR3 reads CSAPNRAHTGELFF. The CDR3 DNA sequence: TGCAGCGCACCGAACAGGGCACACACCGGGGAGCTGTTTTTT.

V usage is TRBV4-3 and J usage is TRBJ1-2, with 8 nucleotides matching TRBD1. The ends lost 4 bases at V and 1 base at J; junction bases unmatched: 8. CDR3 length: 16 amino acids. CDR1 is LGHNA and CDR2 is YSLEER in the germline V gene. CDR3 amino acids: CASSPDRGALNYGYTF. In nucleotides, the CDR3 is TGCGCCAGCAGCCCCGACAGGGGAGCCCTTAACTATGGCTACACCTTC.

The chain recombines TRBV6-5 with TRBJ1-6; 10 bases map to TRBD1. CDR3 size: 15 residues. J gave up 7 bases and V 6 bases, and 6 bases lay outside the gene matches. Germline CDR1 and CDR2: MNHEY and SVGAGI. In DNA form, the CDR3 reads TGTGCCAGCAGCTCTCGGACAGGGGGAAATTCACCCCTCCACTTT. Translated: CASSSRTGGNSPLHF.

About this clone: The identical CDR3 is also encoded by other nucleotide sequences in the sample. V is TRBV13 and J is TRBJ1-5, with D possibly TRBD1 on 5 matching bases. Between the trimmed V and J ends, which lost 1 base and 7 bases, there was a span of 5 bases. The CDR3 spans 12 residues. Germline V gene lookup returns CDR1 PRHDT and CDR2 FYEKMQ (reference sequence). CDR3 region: CASSLEGQPQHF. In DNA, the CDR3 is TGTGCCAGCAGCTTAGAGGGGCAGCCCCAGCATTTT.